This TCR beta chain was sequenced for a study of shared clonotypes between healthy human individuals. The CDR3 has 14 residues. Trimming took off 2 bases at V and 5 bases at J, with 12 bases between the two ends. The germline V gene has CDR1 SGHAT and CDR2 FQDESV (reference sequence). Using immunoSEQ multiplex PCR, the repertoire was profiled, and TCRdb retains in-frame clones only, with some absent. Of about 1,800,000 clones in the sample, just under 95% were seen once. Positive CCR7 selection of CD45RO-negative cells yielded the naive CD8 cells, and terminally differentiated effector memory CD45RA+ cells were excluded.

The origin of this receptor is a young man in good health. The sequenced sample was naive CD8+ T cells sorted from blood. The V and J genes are TRBV11-1 and TRBJ2-5, with a possible D match to TRBD2 (6 bases). DNA of the CDR3: TGTGCCAGCAGCTTAATAGGGACTGCGGAGACCCAGTACTTC. Protein: CASSLIGTAETQYF.